What follows are 10 T cell receptor beta chains derived from one specimen sequenced in a study of vaccination and CD4 T cells after COVID-19. Sequencing of DNA taken from cultured CD4+ T cells relied on the Oncomine TCR Beta short-read assay. TCRdb processed the PCR reads anew with MiXCR; each CDR3 protein has one entry. The sample consists of around 20,000 distinct CDR3 sequences, over 40% of them appearing once. Treatment meaning: roughly 10-day PBMC culture with coronavirus spike peptide pools or control peptides (ViraFEST assay). The antigens these receptors bind are not known. The material sequenced was CD4+ T cells from blood, cultured in vitro. These receptors were collected from a human donor who had recovered from COVID-19.

V gene TRBV7-6 combines with J gene TRBJ1-5; D not resolved. Per the germline V gene, CDR1 is SGHVS and CDR2 is FNYEAQ. The CDR3 runs to 13 residues. The V end was cut by 5 bases, the J end by 1 base, with 6 bases between. The CDR3 region has the DNA TGTGCCAGCAGCCCTTGGAGCAATCAGCCCCAGCATTTT. This encodes CASSPWSNQPQHF.

The rearrangement links TRBV7-9 to TRBJ1-2, with 8 bases matching TRBD1. With 5 bases clipped from V and 5 bases from J, the junction kept 10 bases outside the gene matches. The germline CDR1 and CDR2 sequences are SEHNR and FQNEAQ (reference sequence). The CDR3 has 15 residues. The CDR3 protein is CASSLPYRGVYGYTF. DNA for the CDR3: TGTGCCAGCAGCCTACCTTACAGGGGGGTATATGGCTACACCTTC.

V is TRBV7-8 and J is TRBJ1-1, with 8 bases that match TRBD1. V gave up 1 base and J gave up 0 bases; unmatched junction bases: 16. The CDR3 contains 20 residues. Germline V gene sequence: CDR1 SGHVS, CDR2 FQNEAQ. CDR3 region: CASSLGRGQRRTNMNTEAFF. The CDR3 DNA sequence: TGTGCCAGCAGCTTAGGCAGGGGGCAGAGGAGGACAAATATGAACACTGAAGCTTTCTTT. Variable domain in full (rest from reference TRBV7-8 and TRBJ1-1): GAGVSQSPRYKVAKRGQDVALRCDPISGHVSLFWYQQALGQGPEFLTYFQNEAQLDKSGLPSDRFFAERPEGSVSTLKIQRTQQEDSAVYLCASSLGRGQRRTNMNTEAFFGQGTRLTVV.

This clonotype was recorded a few times. The J gene is TRBJ1-2, the V gene TRBV21-1; no DNA check was done on the table's D call, TRBD1. TRBV21-1 has pseudogene status. This CDR3 spans 15 amino acids. CDR3 in amino acids: CASSNMGQLKYGYTF. The CDR3 DNA sequence: TGTGCCAGCAGCAATATGGGACAGTTGAAGTATGGCTACACCTTC.

V usage is TRBV19 and J usage is TRBJ2-1; TRBD2 matches 11 bases. V lost 2 bases and J lost 7; bases outside the gene matches: 7. CDR3 length equals 16 residues. From germline, CDR1 is LNHDA and CDR2 SQIVND (reference sequence). The CDR3 DNA reads as TGTGCCAGTAGTATACGGGTAGCGGGAGGGCTAAATGAGCAGTTCTTC. As protein: CASSIRVAGGLNEQFF.

The sample holds a few counts of this clonotype. Written as DNA, the CDR3 is TGTGCCAGCAGCGTAGGCGGCGGGGTGACGACACCCCATTCACCCCTCCACTTT. This gives the protein CASSVGGGVTTPHSPLHF. This sequence joins TRBV5-4 and TRBJ1-6; no clear D. Trimming removed 4 bases at V and 8 bases at J, with 25 bases between. This CDR3 comprises 18 residues. Germline CDR1 SGHNT, CDR2 YYREEE (reference sequence). Variable domain in full (rest from reference TRBV5-4 and TRBJ1-6): ETGVTQSPTHLIKTRGQQVTLRCSSQSGHNTVSWYQQALGQGPQFIFQYYREEENGRGNFPPRFSGLQFPNYSSELNVNALELDDSALYLCASSVGGGVTTPHSPLHFGNGTRLTVT.

The CDR3 reads CASSWGANYGYTF. The CDR3 region has the DNA TGTGCCAGCAGCTGGGGGGCCAACTATGGCTACACCTTC. The chain links TRBV12-3 or TRBV12-4 to TRBJ1-2; a possible D gene is TRBD1 (6 bases). The ends were cut back, 6 bases at V and 2 bases at J, with 10 bases in the middle. This CDR3 spans 13 amino acids.

The chain joins TRBV7-3 to TRBJ2-1; 7 bases line up with TRBD2. Trimming took 5 bases from V and 8 from J; bases not matched to a gene: 6. The CDR3 is 13 amino acids. The germline V gene has CDR1 SGHTA and CDR2 FQGTGA. The chain's CDR3 is CASSIQRDYEQFF. The CDR3, as DNA: TGTGCCAGCAGCATCCAGCGGGATTATGAGCAGTTCTTC.

The gene calls are TRBV20-1 and TRBJ1-2; D is uncertain. Germline values: CDR1 DFQATT, CDR2 SNEGSKA (reference sequence). This CDR3 has 13 residues. Trimming removed 4 bases at V and 4 bases at J, with 13 bases between. The CDR3 protein is CSATPPVGYGYTF. The CDR3 DNA sequence: TGCAGTGCTACTCCCCCGGTAGGCTATGGCTACACCTTC.

The chain recombines TRBV5-1 with TRBJ2-7, with 8 nucleotides matching TRBD1. Trimming took 5 bases from V and 3 from J; bases not matched to a gene: 4. This CDR3 has 13 residues. The germline gives CDR1 SGHRS, CDR2 YFSETQ. CDR3 nucleotide sequence: TGCGCCAGCAGTTGGGACAGGCTCTACGAGCAGTACTTC. It specifies CASSWDRLYEQYF.